Following are 5 T cell receptor beta chains from one sample sequenced in a study of chemoradiotherapy in HPV16-positive cancers. Assay: immunoSEQ multiplex PCR; the TCRdb copy retains only in-frame clones and omits some. The sample consists of 20,000 to 25,000 clones, around 87% of them appearing once. Material: blood, obtained from a patient who underwent chemoradiotherapy. The receptors come from a human donor with HPV-associated anogenital cancer.

This chain connects TRBV18 to TRBJ2-1; D gene uncertain. V was cut by 3 bases and J by 0 bases, with 12 bases left in between. This CDR3 has 16 amino acids. Germline lookup yields CDR1 KGHSH and CDR2 LQKENI. The CDR3 loop reads CASSPTGPSSYNEQFF. The DNA of the CDR3 is TGTGCCAGCTCACCCACCGGGCCAAGCTCCTACAATGAGCAGTTCTTC.

The rearrangement joins TRBV19 to TRBJ1-2; D unresolved. The V end lost 2 bases, the J end lost 2 bases, and 21 bases lay between the germline ends. The CDR3 length is 18 residues. Germline CDR1 is LNHDA and CDR2 is SQIVND (reference sequence). The CDR3 DNA follows: TGTGCCAGTAGTATATCGACCCCACGAGCTCGGGCGAACTATGGCTACACCTTC. Translation: CASSISTPRARANYGYTF. Using reference TRBV19 and TRBJ1-2 for the parts outside the CDR3, the full variable domain is DGGITQSPKYLFRKEGQNVTLSCEQNLNHDAMYWYRQDPGQGLRLIYYSQIVNDFQKGDIAEGYSVSREKKESFPLTVTSAQKNPTAFYLCASSISTPRARANYGYTFGSGTRLTVV.

The rearrangement links TRBV25-1 to TRBJ2-1; D might be TRBD2 (6 bases). The CDR3 totals 16 residues. Germline V gives CDR1 MGHDK, CDR2 SYGVNS. V gave up 1 base and J gave up 4 bases, with 14 bases separating them. CDR3 loop: CASSESGRGLYNEQFF. CDR3 nucleotide sequence: TGTGCCAGCAGTGAATCGGGGCGGGGACTGTACAATGAGCAGTTCTTC.

The gene calls are TRBV27 and TRBJ2-3; possibly TRBD2 for D (6 bases). Germline V lookup: CDR1 MNHEY, CDR2 SMNVEV (reference sequence). Trimming cost V 7 bases and J 5 bases, with 13 bases left between them. The CDR3 is made up of 13 amino acids. DNA of the CDR3: TGTGCCAGCACCGGGAGAATCCAAGATACGCAGTATTTT. Translation: CASTGRIQDTQYF.

The CDR3 DNA follows: TGCGCCAGCGGGCCTATGCAGTACACAGATACGCAGTATTTT. This gives the protein CASGPMQYTDTQYF. The V gene is TRBV5-1, the J gene TRBJ2-3; D not certain. The V gene's germline CDR1 is SGHRS and CDR2 YFSETQ. V shed 7 bases and J shed 2 bases, with 14 bases lying between them. The CDR3 is 14 residues long. The variable domain in full, completed from reference TRBV5-1 and TRBJ2-3, reads KAGVTQTPRYLIKTRGQQVTLSCSPISGHRSVSWYQQTPGQGLQFLFEYFSETQRNKGNFPGRFSGRQFSNSRSEMNVSTLELGDSALYLCASGPMQYTDTQYFGPGTRLTVL.